This T cell receptor beta chain is from a study of identical twins. General study points: Beta clonotypes that were abundant in cord blood contained fewer insertions, a pattern absent from memory repertoires.

V dropped 3 bases and J dropped 3; count of bases not matched to a gene: 5. CDR3 size: 16 residues. Germline-derived CDR1 and CDR2 are SGDLS and YYNGEE. TCRdb recomputed calls from the 5' RACE reads with MiXCR, one row per CDR3 protein. The table has 460,000 or so distinct CDR3 sequences, approximately 15% seen once. About this clonotype itself: Its specificity is unknown.

These same records also appear under a second study, on yellow fever vaccine responses in identical twins.

The TCR comes from a woman between 18 and 29 years old in good health. The rearrangement uses TRBV9 and TRBJ2-4; 11 positions match TRBD2. The sequencing input was CD4+ T cells sorted from blood. CDR3 bases: TGTGCCAGCAGCGGTAGCGGGGGGGGAGTCAAAAACATTCAGTACTTC. Its translation is CASSGSGGGVKNIQYF.